This T cell receptor beta chain appears in the sequencing data of a study of OX40 agonist ivuxolimab in advanced cancers. Looking at the study overall: Prior checkpoint blockade (anti-PD-1, anti-PD-L1 or anti-CTLA-4) was permitted; around 40% had it.

This clone was picked up one time. Trimming left V 3 bases short and J 6 bases short, with 3 bases between. The CDR3 loop spans 11 amino acids. Germline CDR1 reads MNHEY; CDR2 reads SMNVEV (reference sequence). Assay: immunoSEQ multiplex PCR; the TCRdb copy retains only in-frame clones and omits some. This table holds 80,000 or so clones, about nine tenths found once. This chain connects TRBV27 to TRBJ2-1; D gene ambiguous. The sequence was collected from an adult with an advanced solid tumor such as melanoma, head and neck, liver or kidney cancer. Sequencing used CD4+ or CD8+ T cells sorted from blood, obtained in a trial of the OX40 agonist ivuxolimab. DNA for the CDR3: TGTGCCAGCAGTTTGGGCAATGAGCAGTTCTTC. It translates to CASSLGNEQFF.